The rows below give T cell receptor beta chains drawn from one sample of a study of chemoradiotherapy in HPV16-positive cancers. Assay used: immunoSEQ multiplex PCR; TCRdb lists only in-frame clones, some missing. Of nearly 7,500 clones in the sample, 74% were seen once. The material sequenced was tumor tissue, taken from a patient who underwent chemoradiotherapy. These receptor sequences come from a human donor with HPV-associated anogenital cancer. The CDR3 runs from the conserved cysteine through the conserved F or W. Fields, in order: CDR3 DNA, CDR3 protein, V gene, J gene, D gene, clone size. D genes are given only for firm matches. A row's size may be missing; if present it is once, few, many or a size class.

TGTGCCATCAGGGACGACATAACTAATGAAAAACTGTTTTTT,CAIRDDITNEKLFF,TRBV10-3,TRBJ1-4,-,-
TGTGCCAGCAGCTCTCGGACAGGGGAAGAAAAACTGTTTTTT,CASSSRTGEEKLFF,TRBV9,TRBJ1-4,TRBD1,-
TGTGCCAGCAGCTTCAGGCCGGGGGATACGCAGTATTTT,CASSFRPGDTQYF,TRBV11-3,TRBJ2-3,-,-
TGTGCCAGCAGCTTGGATGGTCAGATTCCGGGCTACACCTTC,CASSLDGQIPGYTF,TRBV5-5,TRBJ1-2,-,-
TGCGCCAGCAGCTCGAGGACAGGGGCAAGGCATGAAAAACTGTTTTTT,CASSSRTGARHEKLFF,TRBV5-1,TRBJ1-4,TRBD1,-
TGTGCCAGCAGGGGGACACGGTCCTACAATGAGCAGTTCTTC,CASRGTRSYNEQFF,TRBV7-9,TRBJ2-1,-,-
TGTGCCAGCAGCTCAGTAGGGGTTACCGGGGAGCTGTTTTTT,CASSSVGVTGELFF,TRBV9,TRBJ2-2,-,-
TGTGCCAGCAGCTCACCAACCGGGACAGAAGTTATAGGCTACACCTTC,CASSSPTGTEVIGYTF,TRBV7-2,TRBJ1-2,TRBD1,-
TGTGCCAGCAGTGAAGCCGCAGGCGTTAACTATGGCTACACCTTC,CASSEAAGVNYGYTF,TRBV6-1,TRBJ1-2,-,-
TGTGCCAGCAGCCAAGTTCCCGGGACAGCCTCCACCTTC,CASSQVPGTASTF,TRBV14,TRBJ1-2,TRBD1,few
TGTGCCAGCAGTCCCGCGGTAGACACTGAAGCTTTCTTT,CASSPAVDTEAFF,TRBV28,TRBJ1-1,-,-
TGTGCCAGCAGCCTCGCCGGGGGCTATTGGAATGAGCAGTTCTTC,CASSLAGGYWNEQFF,TRBV9,TRBJ2-1,-,-
TGTGCCAGCAGGATGGACGGGAACTCCTACGAGCAGTACTTC,CASRMDGNSYEQYF,TRBV5-5,TRBJ2-7,-,-
TGTGCCAGCAGCTTGGTAGGGGCAGGGGGCTTATCTGGAAACACCATATATTTT,CASSLVGAGGLSGNTIYF,TRBV5-4,TRBJ1-3,TRBD1,-
TGTGCCAGCAGTCGACAGCCTCCGGGCACCGGGGAGCTGTTTTTT,CASSRQPPGTGELFF,TRBV27,TRBJ2-2,-,-
TGTGCCAGCAGCTCCATACTAGCGGGGGCCCCCTACGAGCAGTACTTC,CASSSILAGAPYEQYF,TRBV7-9,TRBJ2-7,TRBD2,-
TGTGCCAGCTACCGGGACATCACAGATACGCAGTATTTT,CASYRDITDTQYF,TRBV2,TRBJ2-3,-,-
TGTGCCAGCAGCCGAGCTGAGGGGTCACTAGGCACAGATACGCAGTATTTT,CASSRAEGSLGTDTQYF,TRBV5-6,TRBJ2-3,-,-
TGTGCCAGCAGCTTAGGACGGACCTATGGCTACACCTTC,CASSLGRTYGYTF,TRBV7-8,TRBJ1-2,-,-
TGTGCCAGCAGCCCCACATACTATAATTCACCCCTCCACTTT,CASSPTYYNSPLHF,TRBV27,TRBJ1-6,-,few
TGCGCCAGCAGCCAAGTAGCGGGGACTACCCCCTACGAGCAGTACTTC,CASSQVAGTTPYEQYF,TRBV4-1,TRBJ2-7,TRBD2,-
TGTGCCAGCAGGGGTGGAGGGGCTGAAGCTTTCTTT,CASRGGGAEAFF,TRBV7-9,TRBJ1-1,-,once
TGTGCCAGCAGCTTAGCGAGGACAGGGATTCGTGCCGGCTACACCTTC,CASSLARTGIRAGYTF,TRBV7-9,TRBJ1-2,TRBD1,-
TGTCCTGAGTGGGGGTACGAGCAGTACTTC,CPEWGYEQYF,TRBV6-1,TRBJ2-7,-,-
TGTGCCGCCCTTCTCGGAAACACCATATATTTT,CAALLGNTIYF,TRBV7-9,TRBJ1-3,-,-
TGTGCCAGCAGCGAGGGACACCGTTCTGGAAACACCATATATTTT,CASSEGHRSGNTIYF,TRBV11-2,TRBJ1-3,-,-
TGTGCCAGCAGCTTAGAGGCCCTGGGAGGGTCCCAGCATTTT,CASSLEALGGSQHF,TRBV7-9,TRBJ1-5,-,-